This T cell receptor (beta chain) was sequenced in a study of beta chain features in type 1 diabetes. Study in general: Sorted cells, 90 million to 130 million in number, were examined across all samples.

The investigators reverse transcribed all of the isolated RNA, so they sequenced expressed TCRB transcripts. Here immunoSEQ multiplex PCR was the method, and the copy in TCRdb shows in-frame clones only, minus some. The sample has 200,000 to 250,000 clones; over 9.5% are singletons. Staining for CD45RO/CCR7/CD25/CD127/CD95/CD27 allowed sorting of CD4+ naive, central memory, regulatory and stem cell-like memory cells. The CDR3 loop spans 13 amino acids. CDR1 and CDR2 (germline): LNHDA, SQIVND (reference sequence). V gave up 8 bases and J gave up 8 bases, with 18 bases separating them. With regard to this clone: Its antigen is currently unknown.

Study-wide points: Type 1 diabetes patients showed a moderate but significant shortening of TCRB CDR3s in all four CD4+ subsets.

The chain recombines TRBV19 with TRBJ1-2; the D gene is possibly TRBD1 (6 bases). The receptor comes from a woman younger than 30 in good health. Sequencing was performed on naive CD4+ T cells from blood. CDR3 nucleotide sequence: TGTGCCAGTGCCCAGGGGACCCCTAAGGGCTACACCTTC. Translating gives CASAQGTPKGYTF.